What follows is one T cell receptor beta chain and its context. A few counts support this clone. What this receptor recognizes is not known. No base-level quality is on record; no much larger clone is a single base apart. TCRbeta CDR3 regions were amplified from genomic DNA by means of the immunoSEQ Assay, a bias-controlled multiplex PCR. The original methods were these. The number of nucleated cells in each sample was estimated from the amplification of reference gene primers within the assay. To quantify the absolute abundance of each unique TCRbeta CDR3 rearrangement, sequence reads were collapsed and filtered. For each sample, productive Simpson clonality was calculated as the square root of Simpson's diversity index across productive rearrangements. TCRdb mirrors the immuneACCESS table, restricted to in-frame sequences. Some clones are absent from its copies; in checked studies, under half trace to an unresolved V gene, and the reason for the others is unknown. For V, J and clone size, that table is used; D and trimming come from the DNA. For this sample there are roughly 400,000 clones; 85% to 90% appear just once. The ten largest make up about 1.7% of the sample.

This sample is part of a study of blood T cell repertoires in COVID-19 (dated by TCRdb to 2020 to 2022). Study-level background: Collaborator samples came from the United States, Italy and Spain and covered acute and convalescent phases of COVID-19. The material from the prospective study consisted of cDNA or gDNA derived from T cells, B-cell-depleted T cells, or PBMCs. Samples came from the ongoing ImmuneRACE study (first 160 participants) plus 1,254 subjects from 6 global collaborators. Where available, HLA class I and class II types were obtained from metadata supplied by the sample provider rather than from assay-based typing. The dataset comprised deeply sampled blood TCRbeta repertoires from subjects exposed to, actively infected with, or recovered from COVID-19. The repertoires were released in a freely available public database meant as a resource for research on the immune response to SARS-CoV-2. Nearly every sample came with metadata listing a de-identified subject ID, COVID-19 status, age in years and sex.

Here is what the overall study found, with its caveats: Clinical and demographic metadata were provided uncurated, with the amount varying by source and participant.

Including the terminal cysteine and phenylalanine, the CDR3 comprises 10 residues. Only the CDR3 portion is preserved as DNA: 30 bases, with reading frame beginning at the first base. At the junction V is shortened by 6 bases and J by 2 bases, with 4 bases in between. According to the germline V gene, CDR1 reads SQVTM and CDR2 reads ANQGSEA. Enrolling through a virtual design, the prospective study's participants ranged in age from about 18 to 100 years and lived across more than 20 United States geographic areas. Cohort assignment in the prospective study relied on participant-reported clinical history from a screening survey and a study questionnaire. ImmuneRACE Cohort 3 recovered participants were defined by two consecutive negative NP/OP PCR tests, healthcare professional clearance, or symptom resolution. In the prospective study, mobile phlebotomists collected whole blood, serum and a nasopharyngeal or oropharyngeal swab from each participant. Prospective study participants could optionally give additional blood draws and questionnaires over an approximately 2-month period. Prospective study blood samples were shipped either frozen or at room temperature before DNA extraction.

The chain uses TRBV29-1 and TRBJ1-1; the D gene is unclear. Sequenced sample: PBMCs or T cells enriched from blood (not recorded which). The sequence came from a woman aged 25 to 39 who had recovered from COVID-19. The nucleotides are TGCAGCGTCCAAAACACTGAAGCTTTCTTT. Its protein product is CSVQNTEAFF.